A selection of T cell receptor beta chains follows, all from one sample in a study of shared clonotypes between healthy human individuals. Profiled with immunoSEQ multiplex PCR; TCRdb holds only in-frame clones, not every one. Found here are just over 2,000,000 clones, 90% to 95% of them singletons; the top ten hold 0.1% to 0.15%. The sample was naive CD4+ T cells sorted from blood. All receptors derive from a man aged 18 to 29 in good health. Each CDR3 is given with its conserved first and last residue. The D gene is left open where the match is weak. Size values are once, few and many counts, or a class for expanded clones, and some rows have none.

DNA: TGTGCCAGCAGTTCCGGGACTATCATTCAGTACTTC; CDR3: CASSSGTIIQYF; V: TRBV28; J: TRBJ2-4; size: -; D: TRBD2
DNA: TGCAGCGTTGAGAAGGGGCAGGGCGGGTTCTTC; CDR3: CSVEKGQGGFF; V: TRBV29-1; J: TRBJ2-1; size: -; D: -
DNA: TGTGCCAGCAGTTACGGGGATTTCGGGGAGCTGTTTTTT; CDR3: CASSYGDFGELFF; V: TRBV6-5; J: TRBJ2-2; size: -; D: -
DNA: TGTGCCAGCTCACTTGGGACAGGGGGTAACAGCGGGATTCTCTACGAGCAGTACTTC; CDR3: CASSLGTGGNSGILYEQYF; V: TRBV18; J: TRBJ2-7; size: -; D: TRBD1
DNA: TGTGCCAGCATCGCGACTAGCGGGAGAGCCAATGAGCAGTTCTTC; CDR3: CASIATSGRANEQFF; V: TRBV6-6; J: TRBJ2-1; size: -; D: TRBD2
DNA: TGCAGCGCCGGACAGGGAAATCAGCCCCAGCATTTT; CDR3: CSAGQGNQPQHF; V: TRBV29-1; J: TRBJ1-5; size: -; D: TRBD1
DNA: TGCGCCAGCAGCTTGGATGTTGCGGGAGGATCCATTCAGTACTTC; CDR3: CASSLDVAGGSIQYF; V: TRBV5-1; J: TRBJ2-4; size: -; D: TRBD2
DNA: TGTGCCTGGAGGGGCGATCAGCCCCAGCATTTT; CDR3: CAWRGDQPQHF; V: TRBV30; J: TRBJ1-5; size: -; D: -
DNA: TGTGCCAGCAGTTTAGTTAGCTGGTATTCTGGGGCCAACGTCCTGACTTTC; CDR3: CASSLVSWYSGANVLTF; V: TRBV27; J: TRBJ2-6; size: -; D: -
DNA: TGTGCCAGCAGCCAAGGCCTGGTGTTTGGAAACACCATATATTTT; CDR3: CASSQGLVFGNTIYF; V: TRBV14; J: TRBJ1-3; size: -; D: -
DNA: TGTGCCAGCAGCGAGGGACAGGGGGACGGCTATGGCTACACCTTC; CDR3: CASSEGQGDGYGYTF; V: TRBV7-2; J: TRBJ1-2; size: -; D: TRBD1
DNA: TGTGCCAGCAGCTCCATCTTCCGGGGGGGATCATACAATGAGCAGTTCTTC; CDR3: CASSSIFRGGSYNEQFF; V: TRBV13; J: TRBJ2-1; size: -; D: TRBD2
DNA: TGTGCCAGCAGTAGGACGAACACTGAAGCTTTCTTT; CDR3: CASSRTNTEAFF; V: TRBV6-5; J: TRBJ1-1; size: -; D: -
DNA: TGTGCCAGCGGGACTAGCAGAGATACGCAGTATTTT; CDR3: CASGTSRDTQYF; V: TRBV5-4; J: TRBJ2-3; size: -; D: TRBD2
DNA: TGCGCCAGCAGCCCCGGGATGGTCTTTAACTATGGCTACACCTTC; CDR3: CASSPGMVFNYGYTF; V: TRBV5-1; J: TRBJ1-2; size: -; D: -
DNA: TGTGCCAGCAGCCTCGGGACTACAGATACGCAGTATTTT; CDR3: CASSLGTTDTQYF; V: TRBV11-2; J: TRBJ2-3; size: -; D: -
DNA: TGTGCCAGCAGCGTAGGGCAGGGTCTGACCACCGGGGAGCTGTTTTTT; CDR3: CASSVGQGLTTGELFF; V: TRBV9; J: TRBJ2-2; size: -; D: -
DNA: TGTGCCAGCAGCTTAGAACGCTTCCCCTCGCAGCAGTTCTTC; CDR3: CASSLERFPSQQFF; V: TRBV11-2; J: TRBJ2-1; size: -; D: -
DNA: TGTGCCAGCAGTTTAAATAATCAGCCCCAGCATTTT; CDR3: CASSLNNQPQHF; V: TRBV27; J: TRBJ1-5; size: -; D: -
DNA: TGTGCCTGGAGTGTAAACGCGGGGGCCTACAATGAGCAGTTCTTC; CDR3: CAWSVNAGAYNEQFF; V: TRBV30; J: TRBJ2-1; size: -; D: TRBD2
DNA: TGTGCCCAACGCGATAGCGGGGCCTCCTACGAGCAGTACTTC; CDR3: CAQRDSGASYEQYF; V: TRBV30; J: TRBJ2-7; size: -; D: TRBD2
DNA: TGTGCCAGCAGCCTAGTGGGAGCCGAGCAGTACTTC; CDR3: CASSLVGAEQYF; V: TRBV11-1; J: TRBJ2-7; size: once; D: -
DNA: TGTGCCAGCAGTCCCACAGGGTTTAGCGGGGAGCTGTTTTTT; CDR3: CASSPTGFSGELFF; V: TRBV6-4; J: TRBJ2-2; size: -; D: -
DNA: TGTGCCAGCAGACACCCTCTTAGCTATGAGCAGTTCTTC; CDR3: CASRHPLSYEQFF; V: TRBV6-5; J: TRBJ2-1; size: -; D: -
DNA: TGTGCCAGCAGTTTAATTGGGATTGGGGATACGCAGTATTTT; CDR3: CASSLIGIGDTQYF; V: TRBV27; J: TRBJ2-3; size: -; D: -
DNA: TGTGCCAGCAGTTGGGCAGTCCTTCAGTTCTTC; CDR3: CASSWAVLQFF; V: TRBV6-6; J: TRBJ2-1; size: -; D: -
DNA: TGCGCCAGCCAACAATCCCTGACGGGGAGAGGAGATACGCAGTATTTT; CDR3: CASQQSLTGRGDTQYF; V: TRBV10-2; J: TRBJ2-3; size: -; D: -
DNA: TGTGCCAGTAGCGGGGGAGGGAACTCCTACGAGCAGTACTTC; CDR3: CASSGGGNSYEQYF; V: TRBV19; J: TRBJ2-7; size: once; D: TRBD2
DNA: TGTGCCAGCAGTACTACCCCCGGGACAGGGGGCAGGGCAGATACGCAGTATTTT; CDR3: CASSTTPGTGGRADTQYF; V: TRBV25-1; J: TRBJ2-3; size: -; D: TRBD1
DNA: TGTGCCAGCAGCTCTCAGGGCACCGGGGAGCTGTTTTTT; CDR3: CASSSQGTGELFF; V: TRBV2; J: TRBJ2-2; size: -; D: -
DNA: TGTGCCAGTACGCCAGGCCCAGGCTTTTACAATGAGCAGTTCTTC; CDR3: CASTPGPGFYNEQFF; V: TRBV14; J: TRBJ2-1; size: -; D: -
DNA: TGCGCCAGCAGCTTAGTTGCCGGGGAAGCTTTCTTT; CDR3: CASSLVAGEAFF; V: TRBV5-1; J: TRBJ1-1; size: -; D: -
DNA: TGCGCCAGCAGCTTGGGACAGGGTATCAATGAGCAGTTCTTC; CDR3: CASSLGQGINEQFF; V: TRBV5-1; J: TRBJ2-1; size: -; D: TRBD1
DNA: TGTGCCATCAGTGAGTCAGACATTTCGAACACTGAAGCTTTCTTT; CDR3: CAISESDISNTEAFF; V: TRBV10-3; J: TRBJ1-1; size: -; D: -
DNA: TGTGCCATCAGTGAACCTTTAGGCAGGGGGAACACCGGGGAGCTGTTTTTT; CDR3: CAISEPLGRGNTGELFF; V: TRBV10-3; J: TRBJ2-2; size: -; D: -
DNA: TGTGCCAGCAGCCAACCAAGGCCGGGACTAGCGGGCACAGATACGCAGTATTTT; CDR3: CASSQPRPGLAGTDTQYF; V: TRBV5-4; J: TRBJ2-3; size: -; D: TRBD2
DNA: TGCAGCGCCTATGGGAGACTTATGAACACTGAAGCTTTCTTT; CDR3: CSAYGRLMNTEAFF; V: TRBV29-1; J: TRBJ1-1; size: -; D: -
DNA: TGTGCCAGCAGTTTTTCTCAGGGTAGTTCACCCCTCCACTTT; CDR3: CASSFSQGSSPLHF; V: TRBV28; J: TRBJ1-6; size: -; D: -
DNA: TGTGCCACAGGATCTTACAATGAGCAGTTCTTC; CDR3: CATGSYNEQFF; V: TRBV11-2; J: TRBJ2-1; size: -; D: -
DNA: TGTGCCAGCAGTCCATATGGGGGGAACACTGAAGCTTTCTTT; CDR3: CASSPYGGNTEAFF; V: TRBV28; J: TRBJ1-1; size: -; D: -